Each of the 27 T cell receptor beta chains below was sequenced from the same sample in a study of human T cells and chemical hapten exposure. TCRdb reprocessed the RACE reads via MiXCR and lists one record per CDR3 protein. This table has about 290,000 distinct CDR3 sequences, around 7.7% appearing once. This sample's time point: pre-sensitization, week 0. Treatment: therapeutic diphenylcyclopropenone sensitization with weekly scalp DPC. The sequencing here drew on whole blood, taken in connection with sensitization to the hapten diphenylcyclopropenone (DPC). These receptors came from a young man with alopecia areata. Some clones in this sample may be carry-over from other donors' samples.

V is TRBV6-2 or TRBV6-3 and J is TRBJ2-3, with a tentative D call TRBD2 (5 bases). Deletions cut 2 bases from V and 5 bases from J, with 17 bases between. This CDR3 region has 16 residues. Germline values: CDR1 MNHEY, CDR2 SVGEGT. CDR3 DNA: TGTGCCAGCAGTTACCGAGGTAGCGTCACGAAAGATACGCAGTATTTT. Translated, it gives CASSYRGSVTKDTQYF.

This chain joins TRBV20-1 and TRBJ1-2, with 7 bases identical to TRBD1. Trimming cost V 2 bases and J 1 base; bases outside gene matches: 4. The CDR3 is 14 amino acids. Germline-derived CDR1 and CDR2 are DFQATT and SNEGSKA (reference sequence). The CDR3 region is CSARSDRDNYGYTF. The CDR3 region has the DNA TGCAGTGCTAGATCTGACAGGGATAACTATGGCTACACCTTC.

This clonotype has just a few counts. The CDR3 nucleotides read TGTGCCAGCAGCTTAAGGGACAGGGCGAATAATGAAAAACTGTTTTTT. Translated, it gives CASSLRDRANNEKLFF. The V call is TRBV7-8, the J call TRBJ1-4; 9 bases are a match to TRBD1. Germline assignment: CDR1 SGHVS and CDR2 FQNEAQ. CDR3 size: 16 residues. After removal of 2 bases from V and 4 bases from J, the junction contained 5 bases not matched to a gene.

This clonotype was counted between two and nine times. The chain joins TRBV2 to TRBJ2-5; 10 nucleotides match TRBD1. This CDR3 contains 15 residues. After removal of 5 bases from V and 1 base from J, the junction contained 4 bases not matched to a gene. CDR1 is SNHLY and CDR2 is FYNNEI in the germline V gene. The CDR3 DNA reads as TGTGCCAGCAGTTCGGACAGGGGGTTCCAAGAGACCCAGTACTTC. Residues: CASSSDRGFQETQYF.

This rearrangement joins TRBV7-3 to TRBJ1-1; perhaps TRBD1 as D (5 bases). Trimming stripped 5 bases from V and 1 base from J, with 8 bases between. Germline V gives CDR1 SGHTA, CDR2 FQGTGA. This CDR3 is built from 13 residues. This chain's CDR3 is CASSRGSNTEAFF. CDR3 sequence (DNA): TGTGCCAGCAGCAGGGGCTCGAACACTGAAGCTTTCTTT.

The chain carries TRBV6-2 or TRBV6-3 and TRBJ1-1; no clear D gene. CDR3 length equals 15 residues. The germline CDR1 and CDR2 sequences are MNHEY and SVGEGT. Trimming removed 5 bases from V and 5 bases from J, with 18 bases in between. The CDR3 DNA sequence: TGTGCCAGCAGTGACGCAGGCGAGGGAATAACTGAAGCTTTCTTT. Its protein product is CASSDAGEGITEAFF.

The rearrangement links TRBV5-5 to TRBJ2-1; 7 positions match TRBD1. V dropped 3 bases and J dropped 7; count of bases not matched to a gene: 7. The germline V gene has CDR1 SGHKS and CDR2 YYEKEE (reference sequence). The CDR3 has 14 amino acids. The CDR3 DNA reads TGTGCCAGCAGCTCCGGGACAGACTCGAATGAGCAGTTCTTC. It is translated as CASSSGTDSNEQFF.

The table lists this clonotype with a few counts. The V call is TRBV12-3 or TRBV12-4, the J call TRBJ1-2; D unclear. The CDR3 has 14 amino acids. Trimming left V 3 bases short and J 5 bases short, with 13 bases between. CDR3 residues: CASSLARMKYGYTF. Written as DNA, the CDR3 is TGTGCCAGCAGTTTGGCAAGGATGAAATATGGCTACACCTTC.

This clonotype was counted a few times. Germline is not matched at one junction end, which may reflect a read error. This chain joins TRBV15 and TRBJ2-1; the D gene is possibly TRBD1 (5 bases). CDR3 length: 13 amino acids. CDR1 and CDR2 (germline): LNHNV, YYDKDF (reference sequence). CDR3 loop: CATSGDSYNEQFF. CDR3 nucleotide sequence: TGTGCCACCAGCGGAGACAGCTACAATGAGCAGTTCTTC.

The chain uses TRBV20-1 and TRBJ2-3; maybe TRBD1 (5 bases). The CDR3 runs to 14 residues. Germline loops: CDR1 DFQATT, CDR2 SNEGSKA (reference sequence). Trimming pared 1 base from V and 4 bases from J, leaving 12 bases between. This CDR3 is CSARGGREADTQYF. The CDR3 DNA reads as TGCAGTGCTAGAGGAGGCAGGGAAGCAGATACGCAGTATTTT.

This clonotype was picked up a small number of times. As DNA, the CDR3 is TGTGCCAGCAGTCTAGGTTATAGCACTGAAGCTTTCTTT. It encodes CASSLGYSTEAFF. The chain carries TRBV27 and TRBJ1-1; D remains unclear. V lost 5 bases and J 4 bases, leaving 11 bases between the germline ends. CDR3 size: 13 residues. The V gene's germline CDR1 is MNHEY and CDR2 SMNVEV (reference sequence).

The gene calls are TRBV20-1 and TRBJ2-3; 9 positions agree with TRBD2. The CDR3 length is 14 residues. V trimming: 3 bases; J trimming: 3 bases; junction bases outside the gene matches: 4. Germline CDR1 DFQATT, CDR2 SNEGSKA (reference sequence). As DNA, the CDR3 is TGCAGTGCTAGTCGGCTAGCGGGGACAGATACGCAGTATTTT. This codes for CSASRLAGTDTQYF.

The CDR3 sequence is CASSQFPGGAYEQYF. In nucleotides, the CDR3 is TGTGCCAGCAGCCAATTTCCCGGGGGTGCCTACGAGCAGTACTTC. V gene TRBV4-2 combines with J gene TRBJ2-7; a weak D match, TRBD2 (6 bases). The CDR3 covers 15 residues. CDR1 is LGHNA, CDR2 YNFKEQ, per germline. The V end was cut by 2 bases, the J end by 2 bases, with 13 bases between.

This clonotype has only a few counts. The chain joins TRBV11-2 to TRBJ1-3, with D hard to call. The CDR3 length is 14 residues. The V end was cut by 3 bases, the J end by 3 bases, with 9 bases between. Germline CDR1 SGHAT, CDR2 FQNNGV. This chain's CDR3 is CASSFVDGGNTIYF. CDR3 coding DNA: TGTGCCAGCAGCTTCGTGGACGGTGGAAACACCATATATTTT.

This clonotype was seen a few times. The V gene is TRBV4-3, the J gene TRBJ1-5, with D tentatively TRBD1 (6 bases). The germline V gene has CDR1 LGHNA and CDR2 YSLEER. This CDR3 is built from 15 residues. The V end lost 3 bases, the J end lost 0 bases, and 9 bases lay between the germline ends. The CDR3 protein is CASSHGDISNQPQHF. The CDR3 DNA reads TGCGCCAGCAGCCACGGGGACATTAGCAATCAGCCCCAGCATTTT.

The CDR3 DNA reads as TGCAGTGCTCGCAACGTAGCGGGGGGCACAGATACGCAGTATTTT. It codes for CSARNVAGGTDTQYF. The chain combines TRBV20-1 with TRBJ2-3; 9 nucleotides line up with TRBD2. The CDR3 length is 15 residues. Per the germline V gene, CDR1 is DFQATT and CDR2 is SNEGSKA (reference sequence). V dropped 5 bases and J dropped 1; count of bases not matched to a gene: 7.

This rearrangement joins TRBV21-1 to TRBJ2-3; the table's D call of TRBD1 was not tested on the DNA. TRBV21-1 represents a pseudogene. The CDR3 loop spans 15 amino acids. The CDR3 spells CASSTQDQGGRGQYF. For the CDR3, the DNA is TGTGCCAGCAGCACACAAGATCAAGGGGGACGGGGGCAGTATTTT.

The chain uses TRBV20-1 and TRBJ2-7; D ambiguous. The germline CDR1 and CDR2 sequences are DFQATT and SNEGSKA (reference sequence). The CDR3 has 13 amino acids. With 4 bases removed from V and 0 bases from J, the gap between germline ends came to 10 bases. The chain's CDR3 is CSATGPSSYEQYV. CDR3 DNA sequence: TGCAGTGCTACCGGGCCAAGCTCCTACGAGCAGTACGTC.

The V and J genes are TRBV7-9 and TRBJ2-7, with D possibly being TRBD2 (6 bases). V shed 3 bases and J shed 3 bases, with 15 bases lying between them. Per the germline V gene, CDR1 is SEHNR and CDR2 is FQNEAQ (reference sequence). The CDR3 has 15 amino acids. The CDR3 sequence: CASSFAEGRIYEQYF. The CDR3, as DNA: TGTGCCAGCAGCTTTGCGGAGGGAAGGATCTACGAGCAGTACTTC.

This clonotype has only a few counts. The CDR3: CSAGDDRVKETQYF. The CDR3 nucleotides read TGCAGTGCAGGGGATGACAGGGTGAAAGAGACCCAGTACTTC. The rearrangement joins TRBV20-1 to TRBJ2-5, with 7 nucleotides matching TRBD1. The V gene end was trimmed by 6 bases and the J gene end by 3 bases; junction bases not matched to a gene: 10. The CDR3 consists of 14 residues. CDR1 and CDR2 from the germline V gene are DFQATT and SNEGSKA (reference sequence).

The table lists this clonotype with many counts. V is TRBV11-2 and J is TRBJ1-1; 8 bases are shared with TRBD1. V lost 7 bases, J lost 4 bases, and 11 bases stayed unmatched. Germline values: CDR1 SGHAT, CDR2 FQNNGV. This CDR3 has 15 residues. CDR3 sequence: CASKRTGRFSTEAFF. Written as DNA, the CDR3 is TGTGCCAGCAAGAGGACAGGGAGATTTAGCACTGAAGCTTTCTTT.

This clonotype came up many times. The chain is built from TRBV2 and TRBJ1-1; TRBD1 is a possible D gene (5 bases). Trimming removed 4 bases at V and 11 bases at J, with 11 bases between. The CDR3 loop spans 11 amino acids. Germline CDR1 reads SNHLY; CDR2 reads FYNNEI. The CDR3 DNA reads as TGTGCCAGCAGTGGGACTTACAGGGCTTTCTTT. It encodes CASSGTYRAFF.

The chain recombines TRBV2 with TRBJ1-5; no clear D. Germline CDR1 SNHLY, CDR2 FYNNEI. With 1 base removed from V and 1 base from J, the gap between germline ends came to 8 bases. CDR3 length: 15 amino acids. The CDR3 coding sequence is TGTGCCAGCAGTGAAGGGCAGATCAGCAATCAGCCCCAGCATTTT. This gives the protein CASSEGQISNQPQHF.

There are a few counts of this clonotype. V gene TRBV20-1 combines with J gene TRBJ1-6; the D is unclear. This CDR3 is 14 amino acids long. Deletions cut 3 bases from V and 9 bases from J, with 15 bases between. The germline CDR1 and CDR2 sequences are DFQATT and SNEGSKA (reference sequence). The CDR3 region is CSARAVLRGSPLHF. CDR3 sequence (DNA): TGCAGTGCTAGGGCCGTACTCCGGGGTTCACCCCTCCACTTT.

This chain connects TRBV12-5 to TRBJ1-1; D is unclear. Germline CDR1 reads LGHNT; CDR2 reads FRNRAP. V was trimmed by 3 bases and J by 7 bases, leaving 9 bases between them. This CDR3 region has 12 residues. The CDR3 region has the DNA TGTGCTAGTGGTTTTAGCTCCGATGAAGCTTTCTTT. It translates to CASGFSSDEAFF.

Ten or more counts support this clonotype. The gene calls are TRBV9 and TRBJ1-1; D gene unclear. Deletions cut 0 bases from V and 1 base from J, with 4 bases between. The length of the CDR3 is 13 residues. Looked up from germline, CDR1 is SGDLS and CDR2 is YYNGEE. The CDR3 reads CASSVAGNTEAFF. CDR3 nucleotides: TGTGCCAGCAGCGTAGCCGGGAACACTGAAGCTTTCTTT.

This clonotype was found many times. This chain joins TRBV12-3 or TRBV12-4 and TRBJ2-1; D may be TRBD2 (6 bases). V was shortened by 7 bases and J by 3 bases, with 13 bases between the two germline ends. The CDR3 has 14 amino acids. This CDR3 is CASNPSGGYNEQFF. The CDR3 DNA follows: TGTGCCAGCAACCCCTCCGGGGGCTACAATGAGCAGTTCTTC.